The clone carrying this T cell receptor (beta chain) was detected only a few times. No antigen is known for it. This sample is drawn from a study of beta chain features in type 1 diabetes. Reverse transcribing all isolated RNA meant expressed TCRB transcripts were sequenced. Using immunoSEQ multiplex PCR, the repertoire was profiled, and TCRdb retains in-frame clones only, with some absent. The data show around 140,000 clones, roughly 10% seen once. General observations from the study: Within patients, naive, central memory and Treg TCRB repertoires seemed more similar than within healthy donors.

J gave up 5 bases and V 4 bases, and 4 bases lay outside the gene matches. This CDR3 is 14 amino acids long. Germline lookup yields CDR1 MNHEY and CDR2 SVGAGI. Via CD45RO/CCR7/CD25/CD127/CD95/CD27, cells of the CD4+ naive, central memory, regulatory and stem cell-like memory subsets were sorted. This chain connects TRBV6-5 to TRBJ2-3; 9 positions match TRBD2. Sequenced material: central memory CD4+ T cells from blood. This TCR was recovered from a woman in her 40s in good health. The CDR3 reads CASSSAGGRDTQYF. DNA of the CDR3: TGTGCCAGCAGTTCAGCGGGGGGCCGAGATACGCAGTATTTT.